The present entry profiles one T cell receptor beta chain with its context. Its antigen is as yet unknown. This record comes from a study of OX40 agonist ivuxolimab in advanced cancers. About the study: Having had anti-PD-1, anti-PD-L1 or anti-CTLA-4 therapy before was allowed, and roughly 38% had some.

The protocol was immunoSEQ multiplex PCR, while the TCRdb copy is restricted to in-frame clones and leaves out a portion. This sample has roughly 89,000 clones, with around 83% found just once. Study-wide results and caveats: Antigen specificity of clonally expanded peripheral T cells was not established.

Germline V gene data show CDR1 as LNHDA and CDR2 as SQIVND (reference sequence). The CDR3 consists of 14 residues. The V end was cut by 1 base, the J end by 2 bases, with 8 bases between. The chain is built from TRBV19 and TRBJ2-5; maybe TRBD1 (6 bases). This sample comprised CD4+ or CD8+ T cells sorted from blood, obtained in a trial of the OX40 agonist ivuxolimab. This sequence was found in an adult with an advanced solid tumor such as melanoma, head and neck, liver or kidney cancer. The CDR3 region is CASSIGGQQETQYF. In DNA, the CDR3 is TGTGCCAGTAGTATAGGGGGGCAGCAAGAGACCCAGTACTTC.